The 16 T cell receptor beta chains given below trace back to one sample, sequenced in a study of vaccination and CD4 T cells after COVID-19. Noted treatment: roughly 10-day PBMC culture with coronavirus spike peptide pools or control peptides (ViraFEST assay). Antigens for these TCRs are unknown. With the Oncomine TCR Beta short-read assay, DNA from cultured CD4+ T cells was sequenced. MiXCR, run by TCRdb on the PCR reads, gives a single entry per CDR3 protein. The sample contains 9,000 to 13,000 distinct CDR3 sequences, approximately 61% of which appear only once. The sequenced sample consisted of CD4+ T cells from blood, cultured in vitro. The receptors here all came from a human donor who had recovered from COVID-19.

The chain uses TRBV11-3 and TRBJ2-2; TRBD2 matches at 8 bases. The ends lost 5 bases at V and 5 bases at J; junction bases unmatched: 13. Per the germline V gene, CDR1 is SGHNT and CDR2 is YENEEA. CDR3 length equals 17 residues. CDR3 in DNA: TGTGCCAGCAGCACTGGACTAGCACCTTCCAAAACCGGGGAGCTGTTTTTT. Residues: CASSTGLAPSKTGELFF.

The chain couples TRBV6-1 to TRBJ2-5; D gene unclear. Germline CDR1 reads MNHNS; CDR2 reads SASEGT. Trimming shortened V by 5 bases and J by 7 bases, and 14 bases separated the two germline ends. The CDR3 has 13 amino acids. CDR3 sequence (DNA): TGTGCCAGCAGTCAGGACCCAGTTGGGACCCAGTACTTC. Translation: CASSQDPVGTQYF.

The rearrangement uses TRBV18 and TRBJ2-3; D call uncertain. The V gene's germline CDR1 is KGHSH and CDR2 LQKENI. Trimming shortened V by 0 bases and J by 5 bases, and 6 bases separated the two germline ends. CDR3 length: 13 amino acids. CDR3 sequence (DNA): TGTGCCAGCTCACCACCGAACGAAGATACGCAGTATTTT. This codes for CASSPPNEDTQYF.

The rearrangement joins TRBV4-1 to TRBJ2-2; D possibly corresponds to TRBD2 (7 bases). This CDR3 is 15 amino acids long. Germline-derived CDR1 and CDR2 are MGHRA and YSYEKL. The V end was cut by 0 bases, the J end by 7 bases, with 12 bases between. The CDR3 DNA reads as TGCGCCAGCAGCCAAGATGGCGGGGGCGGCGGGGAGCTGTTTTTT. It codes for CASSQDGGGGGELFF.

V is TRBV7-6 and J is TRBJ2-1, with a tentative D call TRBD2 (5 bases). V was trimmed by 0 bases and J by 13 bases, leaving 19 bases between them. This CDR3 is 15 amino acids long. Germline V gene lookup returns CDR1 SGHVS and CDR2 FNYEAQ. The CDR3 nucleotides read TGTGCCAGCAGCTTAGCGCTATTAGAAGGAGCGGTACAGTTCTTC. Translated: CASSLALLEGAVQFF. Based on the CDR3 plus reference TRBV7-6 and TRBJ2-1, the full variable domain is GAGVSQSPRYKVTKRGQDVALRCDPISGHVSLYWYRQALGQGPEFLTYFNYEAQQDKSGLPNDRFSAERPEGSISTLTIQRTEQRDSAMYRCASSLALLEGAVQFFGPGTRLTVL.

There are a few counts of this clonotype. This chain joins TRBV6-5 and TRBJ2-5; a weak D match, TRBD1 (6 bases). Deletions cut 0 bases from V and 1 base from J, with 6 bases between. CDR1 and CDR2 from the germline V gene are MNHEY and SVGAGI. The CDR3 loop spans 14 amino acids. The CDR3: CASSYSDSQETQYF. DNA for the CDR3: TGTGCCAGCAGTTACTCGGACAGCCAAGAGACCCAGTACTTC.

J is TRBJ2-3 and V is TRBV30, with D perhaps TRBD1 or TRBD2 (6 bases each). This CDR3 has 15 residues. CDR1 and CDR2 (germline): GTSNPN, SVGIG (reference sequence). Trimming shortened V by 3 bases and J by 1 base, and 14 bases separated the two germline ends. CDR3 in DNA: TGTGCCTGGAGACCCCGGGGGCGTCGCACAGATACGCAGTATTTT. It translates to CAWRPRGRRTDTQYF.

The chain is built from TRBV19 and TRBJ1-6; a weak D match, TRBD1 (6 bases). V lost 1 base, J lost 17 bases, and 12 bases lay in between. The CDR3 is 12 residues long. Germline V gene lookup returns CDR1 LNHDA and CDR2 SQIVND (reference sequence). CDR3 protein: CASSIAGGHIHF. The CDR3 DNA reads TGTGCCAGTAGTATAGCGGGGGGACATATCCACTTT.

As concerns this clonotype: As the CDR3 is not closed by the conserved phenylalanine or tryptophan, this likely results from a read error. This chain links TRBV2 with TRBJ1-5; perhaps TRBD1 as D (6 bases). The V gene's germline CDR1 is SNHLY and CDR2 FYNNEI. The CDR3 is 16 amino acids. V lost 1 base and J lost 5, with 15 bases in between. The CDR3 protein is CASSEDVKGGHQPQHS. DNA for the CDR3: TGTGCCAGCAGTGAAGATGTGAAGGGGGGCCATCAGCCCCAGCATTCT.

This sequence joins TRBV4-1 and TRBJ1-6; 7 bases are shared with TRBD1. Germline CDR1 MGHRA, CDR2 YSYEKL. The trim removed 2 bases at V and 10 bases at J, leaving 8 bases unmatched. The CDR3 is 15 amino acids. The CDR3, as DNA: TGCGCCAGCAGCCAACCTCGGGACAGTAGGTCACCCCTCCACTTT. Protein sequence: CASSQPRDSRSPLHF.

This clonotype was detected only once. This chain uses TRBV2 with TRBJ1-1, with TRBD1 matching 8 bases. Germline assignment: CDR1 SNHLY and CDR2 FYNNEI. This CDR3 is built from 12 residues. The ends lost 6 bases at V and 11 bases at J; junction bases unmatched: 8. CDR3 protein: CASSGVQGGAFF. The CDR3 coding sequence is TGTGCCAGCAGCGGAGTACAGGGGGGGGCTTTCTTT.

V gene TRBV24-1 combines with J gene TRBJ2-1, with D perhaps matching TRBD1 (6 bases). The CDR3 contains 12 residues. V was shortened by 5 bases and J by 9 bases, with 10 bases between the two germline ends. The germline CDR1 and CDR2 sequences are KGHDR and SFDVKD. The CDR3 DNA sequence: TGTGCCACCAGTGGCAGGGGCGTTGAGCAGTTCTTC. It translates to CATSGRGVEQFF.

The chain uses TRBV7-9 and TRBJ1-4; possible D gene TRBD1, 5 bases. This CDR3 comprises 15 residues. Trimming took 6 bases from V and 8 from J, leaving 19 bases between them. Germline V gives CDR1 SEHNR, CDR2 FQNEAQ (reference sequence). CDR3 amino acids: CASSLPWGGTEKLFF. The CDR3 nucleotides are TGTGCCAGCAGTCTTCCTTGGGGCGGAACAGAAAAACTGTTTTTT.

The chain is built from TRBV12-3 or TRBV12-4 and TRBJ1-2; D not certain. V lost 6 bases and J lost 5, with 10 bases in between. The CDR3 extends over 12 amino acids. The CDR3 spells CASSQRVYGYTF. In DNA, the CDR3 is TGTGCCAGCAGCCAGAGGGTTTATGGCTACACCTTC.

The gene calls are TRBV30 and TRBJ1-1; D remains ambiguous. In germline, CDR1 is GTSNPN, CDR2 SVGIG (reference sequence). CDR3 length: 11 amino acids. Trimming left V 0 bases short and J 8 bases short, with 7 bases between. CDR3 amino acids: CAWSVGREAFF. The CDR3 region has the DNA TGTGCCTGGAGTGTAGGACGAGAAGCTTTCTTT.

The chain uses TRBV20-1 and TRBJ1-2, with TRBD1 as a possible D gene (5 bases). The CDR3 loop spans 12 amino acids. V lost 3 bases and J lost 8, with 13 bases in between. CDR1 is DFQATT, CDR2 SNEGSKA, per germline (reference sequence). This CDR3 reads CSASIGGEGYTF. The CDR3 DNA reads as TGCAGTGCTAGTATTGGGGGAGAAGGCTACACCTTC.